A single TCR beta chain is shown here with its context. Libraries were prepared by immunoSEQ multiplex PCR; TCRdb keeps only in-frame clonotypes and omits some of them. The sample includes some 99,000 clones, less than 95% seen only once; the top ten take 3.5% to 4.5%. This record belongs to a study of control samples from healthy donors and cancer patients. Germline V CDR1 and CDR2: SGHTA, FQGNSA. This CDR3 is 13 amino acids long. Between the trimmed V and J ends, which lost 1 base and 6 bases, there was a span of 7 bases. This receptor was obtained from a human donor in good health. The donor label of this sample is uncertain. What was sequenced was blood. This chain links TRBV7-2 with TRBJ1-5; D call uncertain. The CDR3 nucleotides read TGTGCCAGCAGCTTAGGGCCTAGTCAGCCCCAGCATTTT. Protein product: CASSLGPSQPQHF.